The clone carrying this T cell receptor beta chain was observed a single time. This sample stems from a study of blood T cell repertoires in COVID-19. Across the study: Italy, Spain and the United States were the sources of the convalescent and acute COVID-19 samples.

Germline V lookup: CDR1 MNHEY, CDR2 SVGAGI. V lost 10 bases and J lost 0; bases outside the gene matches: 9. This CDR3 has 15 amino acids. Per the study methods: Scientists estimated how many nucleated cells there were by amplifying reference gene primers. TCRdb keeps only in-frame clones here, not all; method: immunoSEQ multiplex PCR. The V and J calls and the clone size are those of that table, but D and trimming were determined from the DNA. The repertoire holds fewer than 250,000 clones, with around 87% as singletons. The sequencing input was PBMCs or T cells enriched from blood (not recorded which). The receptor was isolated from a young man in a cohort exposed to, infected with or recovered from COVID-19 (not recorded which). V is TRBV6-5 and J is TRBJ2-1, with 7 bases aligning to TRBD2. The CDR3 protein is CATRSSGGSYNEQFF. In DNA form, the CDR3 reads TGTGCCACCCGGAGTTCGGGAGGCTCCTACAATGAGCAGTTCTTC.